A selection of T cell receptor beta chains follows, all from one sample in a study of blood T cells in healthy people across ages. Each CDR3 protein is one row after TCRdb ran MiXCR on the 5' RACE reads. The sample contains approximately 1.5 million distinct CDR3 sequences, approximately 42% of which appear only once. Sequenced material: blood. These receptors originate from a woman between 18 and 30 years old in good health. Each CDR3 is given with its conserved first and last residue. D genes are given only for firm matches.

CDR3: CASSPGWPFGYTF; D: NA; V: TRBV12-3/TRBV12-4
CDR3: CASSETGGPGYGYTF; D: TRBD1; V: TRBV27
CDR3: CASSAGTSGVGETQYF; D: TRBD2; V: TRBV27
CDR3: CASSYDPTDTQYF; D: NA; V: TRBV6-5
CDR3: CASSRGPSTDTQYF; D: NA; V: TRBV7-2
CDR3: CASSDGISTDTQYF; D: NA; V: TRBV7-7
CDR3: CASSFLSSTEQFF; D: NA; V: TRBV7-3
CDR3: CSVGTGPGETQYF; D: NA; V: TRBV29-1
CDR3: CASSGGGRYNEQYF; D: NA; V: TRBV3-1
CDR3: CASSPRYVYETQYF; D: NA; V: TRBV7-2
CDR3: CASSQDLTSWETQYF; D: NA; V: TRBV4-3
CDR3: CASSWGLVNLEQYF; D: TRBD2; V: TRBV12-3/TRBV12-4
CDR3: CSVQRPLNTEAFF; D: NA; V: TRBV29-1